This paragraph reports one TCR beta chain. Its antigen is not known. This sample was included in a study of blood T cells in healthy people across ages. The CDR3 extends over 16 amino acids. Germline lookup yields CDR1 MNHNS and CDR2 SASEGT. The V end lost 4 bases, the J end lost 0 bases, and 10 bases lay between the germline ends. Notes on the study in general: As naive T cell percentage varied, TCR beta diversity correlated strongly with it. Getting older went along with TCR beta diversity per million T cells dropping roughly linearly. Changes in expanded clonotypes were possibly confounded, as the CMV status of donors was unknown.

Sample-barcoded 5' priming and a J-beta primer mix drove a second PCR of roughly 7 to 11 cycles. TCRdb redid the calling of the 5' RACE reads with MiXCR, one entry per CDR3 protein. The sample consists of 660,000 or so distinct CDR3 sequences, 58% of them appearing once. This sequence was found in a man aged 55 to 70 in good health. Specimen: blood. The V call is TRBV6-1, the J call TRBJ2-6; D not certain. The chain's CDR3 is CASSAQVVSGANVLTF. CDR3 DNA sequence: TGTGCCAGCAGTGCCCAAGTGGTCTCTGGGGCCAACGTCCTGACTTTC.